The T cell receptor (beta chain) described here comes from a study of cytomegalovirus exposure and HLA in healthy donors. The germline V gene has CDR1 SGHDT and CDR2 YYEEEE. The CDR3 sequence is 11 residues long. Note on this clone: Its antigen is undetermined.

Both 60 Vbeta primers and 13 Jbeta primers went into the PCR. Only in-frame clones appear in the TCRdb table, and some are missing; sequencing was by immunoSEQ multiplex PCR. The sample has about 140,000 clones; approximately 9% are singletons. Regarding the study as a whole: In a later analysis, several top co-occurrence clusters appeared linked to parvovirus B19, influenza, CMV and Epstein-Barr virus. In a later analysis, TCR beta V- and J-gene trimming was associated with a missense DCLRE1C variant. In vitro testing confirmed a few CMV-associated chains as specific for CMV antigens. In a later analysis, most CMV-associated TCR beta chains appeared HLA-restricted.

J is TRBJ2-5 and V is TRBV5-6; unclear D gene. The assigned J gene may be wrong: the sequence end matches TRBJ2-7 better. The clonotype originates from a male donor in good health and CMV-seronegative. The sequenced sample consisted of PBMCs. This CDR3 is CASSLSHEQYF. The CDR3 region has the DNA TGTGCCAGCAGCTTGAGCCACGAGCAGTACTTC.